This entry features one T cell receptor (beta chain) sequence. Other nucleotide sequences from this sample produce the same CDR3. Germline V gene data show CDR1 as LNHDA and CDR2 as SQIVND (reference sequence). Trimming cost V 9 bases and J 5 bases; bases outside gene matches: 4. The CDR3 runs 12 residues. Repertoires were generated with immunoSEQ multiplex PCR, while TCRdb's copy carries only in-frame clones and drops some. The sample lists some 150,000 clones; roughly 88% were seen once. The data originate from a study of T cell responses to AZD1222 COVID-19 vaccine. The chain joins TRBV19 to TRBJ2-7, with 10 bases matching TRBD1. The material was peripheral blood, obtained 28 days after the second AZD1222 dose. This TCR derives from an adult who received the AZD1222 COVID-19 vaccine. For the CDR3, the DNA is TGTGCCAGCAGGGACAGGGGTGACGAGCAGTACTTC. This encodes CASRDRGDEQYF.